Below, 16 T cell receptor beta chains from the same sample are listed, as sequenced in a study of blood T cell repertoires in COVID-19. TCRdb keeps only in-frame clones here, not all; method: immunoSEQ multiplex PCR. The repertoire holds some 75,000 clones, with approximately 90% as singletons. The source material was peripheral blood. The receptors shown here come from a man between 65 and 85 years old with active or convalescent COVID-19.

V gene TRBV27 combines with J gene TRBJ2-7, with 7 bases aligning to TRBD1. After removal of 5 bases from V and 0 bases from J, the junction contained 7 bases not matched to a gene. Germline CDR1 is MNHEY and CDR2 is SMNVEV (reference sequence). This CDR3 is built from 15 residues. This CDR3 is CASSPRTGYSYEQYF. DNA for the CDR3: TGTGCCAGCAGTCCGAGGACAGGTTACTCCTACGAGCAGTACTTC.

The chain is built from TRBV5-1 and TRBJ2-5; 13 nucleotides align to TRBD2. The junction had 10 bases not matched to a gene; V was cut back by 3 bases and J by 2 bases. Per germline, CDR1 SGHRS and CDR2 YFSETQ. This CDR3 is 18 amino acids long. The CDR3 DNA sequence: TGCGCCAGCAGCTCACTAGCGGGAGGGCCGAGTAGGCAAGAGACCCAGTACTTC. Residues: CASSSLAGGPSRQETQYF.

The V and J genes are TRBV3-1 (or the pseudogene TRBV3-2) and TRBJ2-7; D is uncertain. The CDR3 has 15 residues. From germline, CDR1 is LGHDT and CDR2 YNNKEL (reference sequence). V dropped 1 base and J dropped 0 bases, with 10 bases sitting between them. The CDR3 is CASSQATLSSYEQYF. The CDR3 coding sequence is TGTGCCAGCAGCCAAGCTACTCTTAGCTCCTACGAGCAGTACTTC.

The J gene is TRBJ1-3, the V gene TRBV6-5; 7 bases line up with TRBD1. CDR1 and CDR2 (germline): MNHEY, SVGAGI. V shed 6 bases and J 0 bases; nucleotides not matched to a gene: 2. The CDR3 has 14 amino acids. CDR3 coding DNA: TGTGCCAGCAGCCGGGACAGCTCTGGAAACACCATATATTTT. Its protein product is CASSRDSSGNTIYF.

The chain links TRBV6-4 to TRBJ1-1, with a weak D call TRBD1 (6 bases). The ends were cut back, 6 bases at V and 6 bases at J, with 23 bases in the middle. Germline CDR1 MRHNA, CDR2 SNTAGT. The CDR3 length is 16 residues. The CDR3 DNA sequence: TGTGCCAGCAGAAAACAGGGTTCCTCCGACTGGGCTGAAGCTTTCTTT. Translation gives CASRKQGSSDWAEAFF.

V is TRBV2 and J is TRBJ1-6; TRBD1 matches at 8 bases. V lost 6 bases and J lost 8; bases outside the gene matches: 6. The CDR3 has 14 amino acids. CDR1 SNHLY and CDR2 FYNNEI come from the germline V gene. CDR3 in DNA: TGTGCCAGCAGGGCCGGGACAGGAGATTCACCCCTCCACTTT. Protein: CASRAGTGDSPLHF. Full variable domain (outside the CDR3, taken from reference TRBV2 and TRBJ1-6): EPEVTQTPSHQVTQMGQEVILRCVPISNHLYFYWYRQILGQKVEFLVSFYNNEISEKSEIFDDQFSVERPDGSNFTLKIRSTKLEDSAMYFCASRAGTGDSPLHFGNGTRLTVT.

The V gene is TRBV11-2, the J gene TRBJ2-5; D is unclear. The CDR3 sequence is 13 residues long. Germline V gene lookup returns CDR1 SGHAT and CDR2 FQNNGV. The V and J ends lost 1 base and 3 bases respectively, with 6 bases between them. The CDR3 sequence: CASSLVVKETQYF. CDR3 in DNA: TGTGCCAGCAGCTTAGTTGTCAAAGAGACCCAGTACTTC.

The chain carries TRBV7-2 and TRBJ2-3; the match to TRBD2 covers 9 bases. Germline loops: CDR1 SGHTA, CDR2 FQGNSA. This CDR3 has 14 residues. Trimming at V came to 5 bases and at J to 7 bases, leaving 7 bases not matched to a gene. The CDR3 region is CASSAGLALNTQYF. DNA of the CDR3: TGTGCCAGCAGCGCGGGACTAGCCCTCAATACGCAGTATTTT.

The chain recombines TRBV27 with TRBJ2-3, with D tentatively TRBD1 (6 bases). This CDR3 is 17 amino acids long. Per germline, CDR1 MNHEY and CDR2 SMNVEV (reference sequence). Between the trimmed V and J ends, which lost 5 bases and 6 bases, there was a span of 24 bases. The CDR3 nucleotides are TGTGCCAGCAGTCCTCTACAGGGTACAAATTCACCGGATACGCAGTATTTT. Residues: CASSPLQGTNSPDTQYF.

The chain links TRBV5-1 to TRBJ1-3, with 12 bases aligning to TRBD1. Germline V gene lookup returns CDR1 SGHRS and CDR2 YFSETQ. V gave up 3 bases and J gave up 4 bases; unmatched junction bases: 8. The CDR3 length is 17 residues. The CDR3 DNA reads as TGCGCCAGCAGCTCCACGGGACAGGGGGCGTTCGGAAACACCATATATTTT. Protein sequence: CASSSTGQGAFGNTIYF.

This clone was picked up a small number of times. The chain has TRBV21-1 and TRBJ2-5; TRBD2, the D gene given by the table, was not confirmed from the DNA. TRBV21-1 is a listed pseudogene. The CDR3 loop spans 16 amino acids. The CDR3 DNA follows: TGTGCCAGCAGCCCTAACCCTAGCGGGAGGGCGGAGACCCAGTACTTC. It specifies CASSPNPSGRAETQYF.

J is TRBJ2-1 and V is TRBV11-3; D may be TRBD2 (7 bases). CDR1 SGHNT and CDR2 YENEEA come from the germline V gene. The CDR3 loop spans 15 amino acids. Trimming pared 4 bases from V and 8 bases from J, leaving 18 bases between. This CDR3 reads CASSSGGLADYEQFF. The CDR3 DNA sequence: TGTGCCAGCAGCTCGGGGGGCCTAGCGGACTATGAGCAGTTCTTC.

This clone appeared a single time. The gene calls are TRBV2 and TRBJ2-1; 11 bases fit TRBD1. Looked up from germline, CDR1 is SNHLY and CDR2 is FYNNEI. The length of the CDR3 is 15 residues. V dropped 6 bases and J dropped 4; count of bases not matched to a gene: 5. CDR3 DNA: TGTGCCAGCAGCCCCGGGACAGGGGGTTACAATGAGCAGTTCTTC. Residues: CASSPGTGGYNEQFF.

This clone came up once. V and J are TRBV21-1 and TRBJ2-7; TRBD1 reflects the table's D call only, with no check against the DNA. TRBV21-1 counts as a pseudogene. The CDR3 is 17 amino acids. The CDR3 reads CASSKELGQGDLVEQYF. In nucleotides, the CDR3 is TGTGCCAGCAGCAAAGAGTTGGGGCAGGGGGATTTGGTCGAGCAGTACTTC.

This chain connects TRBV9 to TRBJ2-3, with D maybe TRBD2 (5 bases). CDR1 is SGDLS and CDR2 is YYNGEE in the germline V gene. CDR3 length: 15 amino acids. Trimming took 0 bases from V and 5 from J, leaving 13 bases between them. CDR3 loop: CASSVGLPGRDTQYF. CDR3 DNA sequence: TGTGCCAGCAGCGTAGGTCTCCCGGGGAGAGATACGCAGTATTTT. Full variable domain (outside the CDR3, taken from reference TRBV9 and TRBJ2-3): DSGVTQTPKHLITATGQRVTLRCSPRSGDLSVYWYQQSLDQGLQFLIQYYNGEERAKGNILERFSAQQFPDLHSELNLSSLELGDSALYFCASSVGLPGRDTQYFGPGTRLTVL.

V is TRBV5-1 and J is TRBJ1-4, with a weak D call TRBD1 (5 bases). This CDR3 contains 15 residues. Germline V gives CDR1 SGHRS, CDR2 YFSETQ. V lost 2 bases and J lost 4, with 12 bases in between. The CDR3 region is CASSLLQGDNEKLFF. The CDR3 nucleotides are TGCGCCAGCAGCTTACTCCAGGGTGATAATGAAAAACTGTTTTTT.